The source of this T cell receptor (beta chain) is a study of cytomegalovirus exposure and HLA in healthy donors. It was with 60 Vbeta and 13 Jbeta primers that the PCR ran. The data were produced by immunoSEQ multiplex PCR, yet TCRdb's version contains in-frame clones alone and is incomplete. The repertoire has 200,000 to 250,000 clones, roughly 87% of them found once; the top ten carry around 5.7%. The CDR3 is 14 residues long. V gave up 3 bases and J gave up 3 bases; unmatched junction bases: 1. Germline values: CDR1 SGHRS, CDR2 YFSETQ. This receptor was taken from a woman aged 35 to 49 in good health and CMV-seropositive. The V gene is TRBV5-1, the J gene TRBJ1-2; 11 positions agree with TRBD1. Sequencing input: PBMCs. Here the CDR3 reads CASSWTGGDYGYTF. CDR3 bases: TGCGCCAGCAGCTGGACAGGGGGCGACTATGGCTACACCTTC.